These 24 T cell receptor beta chains were all obtained from the same sample, sequenced in a study of CXCR3-negative and CXCR3-positive naive CD8 T cells. Researchers prepared the TRB cDNA libraries using 5' RACE with UMI labels. From its re-call of the 5' RACE reads, TCRdb lists each CDR3 protein once, without DNA. The sample holds approximately 66,000 distinct CDR3 sequences. The sample consisted of naive CXCR3- CD8+ T cells from blood. Subset of the sample: CD45RO-CCR7+CD27+CD95- naive CD8+ T cells lacking CXCR3 (TNR3-). These receptors were obtained from a human donor in good health. Some clones in this sample may be carry-over from other donors' samples.

The chain combines TRBV29-1 with TRBJ2-2. The CDR3 length is 13 residues. Germline V lookup: CDR1 SQVTM, CDR2 ANQGSEA. The CDR3 loop is CSVSDKNTGELFF.

This chain joins TRBV21-1 and TRBJ2-5; the TRBD1 assignment by TCRdb is unverifiable without DNA. TRBV21-1 is an annotated pseudogene. The CDR3 runs 17 residues. The CDR3 sequence: CASSKYCMGAHRETQYF.

This chain joins TRBV11-2 and TRBJ2-1. Germline values: CDR1 SGHAT, CDR2 FQNNGV. The CDR3 is 11 amino acids. Here the CDR3 reads CASSLNREQFF.

The V call is TRBV4-3, the J call TRBJ1-2; without DNA, the TCRdb call of TRBD1 cannot be checked. The CDR3 extends over 16 amino acids. CDR1 is LGHNA and CDR2 is YSLEER in the germline V gene. The CDR3 loop is CASSQGVGSARSGYTF.

The rearrangement joins TRBV5-1 to TRBJ2-5. The CDR3 has 14 residues. Germline CDR1 SGHRS, CDR2 YFSETQ. The CDR3 region is CASSSYDNQETQYF.

The chain recombines TRBV6-6 with TRBJ1-1; TCRdb calls TRBD1, which cannot be checked without DNA. This CDR3 contains 15 residues. The germline gives CDR1 MNHNY, CDR2 SVGAGI (reference sequence). The CDR3 reads CASRPWTSTGPEAFF.

This chain links TRBV12-3 or TRBV12-4 with TRBJ2-5. This CDR3 region has 15 residues. This CDR3 reads CASSFYHAEQETQYF.

The chain recombines TRBV12-3 or TRBV12-4 with TRBJ2-7; TCRdb gives TRBD1 as the D gene, but with no DNA this cannot be confirmed. The CDR3 totals 12 residues. The CDR3 protein is CASSQGAYEQYF.

V is TRBV7-8 and J is TRBJ2-7; TCRdb lists TRBD1, though no DNA is available to test this call. The germline CDR1 and CDR2 sequences are SGHVS and FQNEAQ. This CDR3 has 14 residues. CDR3 residues: CASCRRGLSYEQYF.

The chain links TRBV9 to TRBJ2-2; TCRdb's assignment of TRBD1 cannot be checked, as there is no DNA. Germline loops: CDR1 SGDLS, CDR2 YYNGEE. The length of the CDR3 is 13 residues. CDR3 sequence reads: CASSGTGTGELFF. The full variable domain, completed using reference TRBV9 and TRBJ2-2, is DSGVTQTPKHLITATGQRVTLRCSPRSGDLSVYWYQQSLDQGLQFLIQYYNGEERAKGNILERFSAQQFPDLHSELNLSSLELGDSALYFCASSGTGTGELFFGEGSRLTVL.

The chain recombines TRBV5-1 with TRBJ2-7; TCRdb returns TRBD1, unconfirmable since there is no DNA. The germline gives CDR1 SGHRS, CDR2 YFSETQ. This CDR3 comprises 13 residues. The CDR3 loop reads CASSSTGFYEQYF.

V usage is TRBV11-3 and J usage is TRBJ2-3; TCRdb's assignment of TRBD1 cannot be checked, as there is no DNA. This CDR3 contains 18 residues. Germline V CDR1 and CDR2: SGHNT, YENEEA. CDR3 sequence reads: CASSFIIETVSPRDTQYF.

This chain joins TRBV4-2 and TRBJ2-7; checking the TCRdb D call of TRBD1 is not possible without DNA. Germline CDR1 reads LGHNA; CDR2 reads YNFKEQ. The CDR3 has 15 residues. The CDR3 region is CASSQEGTTGNEQYF.

The genes are TRBV7-9 and TRBJ1-5; TCRdb gives TRBD1 as the D gene, but with no DNA this cannot be confirmed. CDR3 size: 15 residues. From germline, CDR1 is SEHNR and CDR2 FQNEAQ (reference sequence). CDR3 sequence reads: CASSLGTGSNQPQHF.

This chain uses TRBV6-6 with TRBJ2-3; no DNA is available, so the TRBD2 call from TCRdb remains unchecked. Germline V gene sequence: CDR1 MNHNY, CDR2 SVGAGI (reference sequence). There are 17 residues in the CDR3. CDR3 loop: CASTLTGLAGLIDTQYF.

This chain links TRBV4-1 with TRBJ2-2; TCRdb names TRBD1, which stays unverified in the absence of DNA. The CDR3 length is 15 residues. CDR1 and CDR2 (germline): MGHRA, YSYEKL. The CDR3 spells CASSQGQGANGELFF.

The chain combines TRBV6-5 with TRBJ2-2; there is no DNA to check the TCRdb D call of TRBD2. This CDR3 spans 19 amino acids. Per the germline V gene, CDR1 is MNHEY and CDR2 is SVGAGI. The CDR3 loop is CASSYVGGLAGTNTGELFF.

This chain uses TRBV5-1 with TRBJ1-2. The germline gives CDR1 SGHRS, CDR2 YFSETQ. The CDR3 is 16 residues long. This CDR3 reads CASSPDRRARGDGYTF.

The gene calls are TRBV29-1 and TRBJ2-3; the D call of TRBD2 rests on TCRdb alone, since no DNA is present to check it. The CDR3 spans 14 residues. Germline V gene data show CDR1 as SQVTM and CDR2 as ANQGSEA. The chain's CDR3 is CSVVLAGGVDTQYF.

The chain is built from TRBV4-1 and TRBJ2-7; there is no DNA to check the TCRdb D call of TRBD1. This CDR3 spans 16 amino acids. Germline V gene data show CDR1 as MGHRA and CDR2 as YSYEKL. The CDR3 protein is CASSQPRTGRQDEQYF.

The V gene is TRBV9, the J gene TRBJ2-3; TCRdb returns TRBD1, unconfirmable since there is no DNA. Per the germline V gene, CDR1 is SGDLS and CDR2 is YYNGEE. CDR3 size: 13 residues. CDR3 loop: CASSTIRGDTQYF.

The CDR3 region is CASSPIYTEAFF. The chain joins TRBV6-6 to TRBJ1-1. The CDR3 spans 12 residues. The germline V gene encodes CDR1 MNHNY and CDR2 SVGAGI (reference sequence).

This chain uses TRBV29-1 with TRBJ1-1. CDR3 size: 11 residues. Germline values: CDR1 SQVTM, CDR2 ANQGSEA. CDR3 loop: CSASGVTEAFF.

This chain links TRBV6-2 or TRBV6-3 with TRBJ1-6; TCRdb's D gene call, TRBD1, goes unchecked for lack of DNA. The CDR3 is 13 amino acids. The germline CDR1 and CDR2 sequences are MNHEY and SVGEGT. Here the CDR3 reads CASSLQGDSPLHF.